A single TCR beta chain is shown here with its context. No antigen is known for it. Alongside a J-beta primer mix, a sample-barcoded 5' primer served in a second PCR lasting 7 to 11 cycles. One entry per CDR3 protein results from TCRdb running MiXCR on the 5' RACE reads. The sample records 1 million or so distinct CDR3 sequences, over 35% being singletons. The entry originates in a study of blood T cells in healthy people across ages. General study results and limits: Donors of long life had a larger count of naive CD4+ cells and greater diversity than aged donors. The lack of PBMC sorting stopped any conclusive naive versus antigen-experienced comparison. The CMV status of each donor remained undetermined, and this could have confounded shifts in expanded clonotypes.

The CDR3 consists of 14 residues. The germline V gene has CDR1 MDHEN and CDR2 SYDVKM. V lost 2 bases, J lost 11 bases, and 18 bases lay in between. Input material: blood. This TCR was recovered from a woman aged 55-69 years in good health. The chain is built from TRBV28 and TRBJ2-5; D remains ambiguous. The DNA of the CDR3 is TGTGCCAGCAGTTTAAGACCCGACTGGAATGAGCAGTACTTC. Encoded protein: CASSLRPDWNEQYF.